This T cell receptor (beta chain) was identified in a study of T cells in Graves' hyperthyroidism and ophthalmopathy (dated by TCRdb to the late 2010s). Some background on the complete study: Peripheral blood samples were taken at initial diagnosis, before any treatment was given. Prospective prediction of ophthalmopathy was tested in an independent validation cohort consisting of 18 hyperthyroidism patients and approximately 16 patients who later progressed to ophthalmopathy. Once sampling was done, hyperthyroidism patients were given methimazole at a starting dose of 30 mg daily, whereas ophthalmopathy patients were given high-dose intravenous methylprednisolone. The 90 to 100 discovery patients were randomly divided into training and test sets at a 7:3 ratio. According to the paper, TCR Vbeta CDR3 sequencing was carried out on some 130 peripheral blood samples, which came from more than 40 ophthalmopathy, around 75 hyperthyroidism and roughly 17 progressor patients. To identify distinguishing TCR V-J signatures, a discovery cohort of around 98 patients was used, comprising 43 with Graves' ophthalmopathy and 55 to 65 with stable Graves' hyperthyroidism. Thyroid tissue and blood T-cell repertoires from about 6 Graves' hyperthyroidism patients were also compared in the study.

Graves' hyperthyroidism was defined as stable when no progression to ophthalmopathy occurred over 18 months of follow-up. The hyperthyroidism patients were between 18 and 65 years old and newly diagnosed, with a disease duration of less than 2 months. The study excluded patients with uncontrolled infections, other autoimmune diseases, pregnancy or lactation. Diagnoses relied on clinical symptoms, serum thyroxine and TRAb, thyroid ultrasound and orbital computed tomography. PBMCs were isolated from 10 ml of fresh peripheral blood by Ficoll-Paque density gradient centrifugation. Total RNA was extracted using Trizol reagent, and RNA quality was assessed on an Agilent 2100 Bioanalyzer. This clonotype has ten or more counts. Its antigen has not been determined. No base quality information exists; no much larger clone differs at one position. Broad study findings and their caveats: In cross-validation, a model built on a 13 V-J signature told ophthalmopathy apart from stable hyperthyroidism with approximately 90% sensitivity and around 81% specificity, and in testing the same model reached 80%/75%. Most expanded thyroid clonotypes (frequency above 0.001) were also detected in blood, a finding suggesting that blood repertoires may reflect thyroid immune responses. During validation, the model predicted progression to ophthalmopathy a median of approximately six months ahead of onset, with almost 71% sensitivity and around 73% specificity. No statistical method was used to fix the sample size in advance, and group allocation was not hidden from the investigators.

TCR beta CDR3 regions were amplified from RNA transcripts. For the first round of RT-PCR on the TCR CDR3, the HTBI primer set was used together with the Qiagen OneStep RT-PCR kit. Libraries were constructed in a second round of multiplex PCR, after which size selection and purification were performed. The libraries were sequenced on an Illumina HiSeq2000 using paired-end 100 bp reads. As for how the authors treated the data: SOAPnuke was used to process the raw data, removing reads that contained adapters or uncalled bases, had a mean Phred below 15, or lacked an exact match to the constant primer or identifier. High-quality paired reads were merged using COPE v1.2.5, and each unique nucleotide sequence was defined as a clonotype. MiTCR v1.1 was used to align the clonotypes against IMGT TRBV, TRBD and TRBJ reference segments. The analysis included only V-J combinations with a frequency above 0.0001, which together covered approximately 99% of the repertoires. The TCS score was defined as F50 (clonal expansion) divided by E x V (chaos), with BLOSUM62-based TCRdist calculated between CDR3 peptides within each V-J. Welch's t-statistics and random forest reduced several hundred V-J features to under 15, which were used in a naive Bayes classifier (R e1071). In TCRdb, the public reads were trimmed at Q25 with fastp and aligned with MiXCR, with productive beta chains retained. Rows are combined by CDR3 protein, so each entry shows the most common genes and DNA. V and J calls and clone size were set by TCRdb, not the authors. The table for this sample lists roughly 700,000 distinct CDR3 sequences; 14% of them were counted only once. The ten largest account for about 10% of the sample.

The receptor's source is a young woman with Graves' hyperthyroidism. The sample consisted of blood.

The nucleotides read TGTGCCAGCAGTCCCCTCGCGGGCCGTGATCAGCCCCAGCATTTT. This translates into CASSPLAGRDQPQHF. The chain employs TRBV12-3 or TRBV12-4 and TRBJ1-5, with the D segment identity uncertain. The CDR3 has 15 amino acids, counting the end cysteine and phenylalanine. Only the CDR3 portion is preserved as DNA: 45 bases, with reading frame beginning at the first base. Between the V and J ends, shortened by 5 bases and 5 bases respectively, the junction contains 16 bases.